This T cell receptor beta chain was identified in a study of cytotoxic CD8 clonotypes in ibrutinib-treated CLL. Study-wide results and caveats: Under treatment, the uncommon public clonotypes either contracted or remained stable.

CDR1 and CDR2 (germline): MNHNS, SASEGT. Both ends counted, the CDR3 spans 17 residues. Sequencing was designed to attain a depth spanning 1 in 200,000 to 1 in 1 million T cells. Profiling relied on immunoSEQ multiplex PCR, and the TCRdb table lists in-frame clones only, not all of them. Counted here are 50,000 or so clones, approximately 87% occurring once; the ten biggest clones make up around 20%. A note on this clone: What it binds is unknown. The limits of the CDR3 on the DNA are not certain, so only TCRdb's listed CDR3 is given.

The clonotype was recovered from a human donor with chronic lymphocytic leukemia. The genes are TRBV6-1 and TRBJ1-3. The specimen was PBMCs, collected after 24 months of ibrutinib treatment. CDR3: CASSVQALARRETPYIF.